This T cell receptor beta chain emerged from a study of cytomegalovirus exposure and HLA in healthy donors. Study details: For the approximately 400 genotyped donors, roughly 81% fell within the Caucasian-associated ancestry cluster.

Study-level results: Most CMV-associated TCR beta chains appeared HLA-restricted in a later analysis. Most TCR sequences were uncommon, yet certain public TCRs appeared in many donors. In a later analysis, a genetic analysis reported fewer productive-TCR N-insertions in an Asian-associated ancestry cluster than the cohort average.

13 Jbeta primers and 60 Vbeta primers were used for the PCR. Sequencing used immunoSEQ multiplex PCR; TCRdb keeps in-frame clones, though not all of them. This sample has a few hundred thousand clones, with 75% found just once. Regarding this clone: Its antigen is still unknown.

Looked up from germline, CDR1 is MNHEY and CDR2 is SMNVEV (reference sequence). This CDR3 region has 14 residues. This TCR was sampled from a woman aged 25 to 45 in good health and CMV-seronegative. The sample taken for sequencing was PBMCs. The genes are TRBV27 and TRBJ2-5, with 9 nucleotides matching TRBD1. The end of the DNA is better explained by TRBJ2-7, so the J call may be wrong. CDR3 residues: CASSFGTGSYEQYF. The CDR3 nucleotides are TGTGCCAGCAGTTTTGGGACAGGGTCCTACGAGCAGTACTTC.